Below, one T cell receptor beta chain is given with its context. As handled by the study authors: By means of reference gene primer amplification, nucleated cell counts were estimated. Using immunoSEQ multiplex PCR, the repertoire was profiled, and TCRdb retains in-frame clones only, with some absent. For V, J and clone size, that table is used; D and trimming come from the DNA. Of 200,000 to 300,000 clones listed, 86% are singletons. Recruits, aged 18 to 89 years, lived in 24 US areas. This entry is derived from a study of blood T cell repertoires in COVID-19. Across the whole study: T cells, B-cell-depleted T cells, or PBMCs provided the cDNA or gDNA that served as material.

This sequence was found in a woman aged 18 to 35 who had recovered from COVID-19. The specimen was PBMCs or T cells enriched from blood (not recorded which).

The CDR3 DNA reads as TGCGCCAGCAGCCAAGAGTACGGGACAGCTAACTATGGCTACACCTTC. Residues: CASSQEYGTANYGYTF. The V and J genes are TRBV4-1 and TRBJ1-2; 7 bases are a match to TRBD1. Germline CDR1 MGHRA, CDR2 YSYEKL. CDR3 length: 16 residues. V gave up 0 bases and J gave up 0 bases; unmatched junction bases: 4.